This TCR beta chain was identified during a study of T cells in localized non-small cell lung cancer. Sequenced by immunoSEQ multiplex PCR; TCRdb stores in-frame clones only, minus some. There are 1,300 to 1,500 clones in the sample; around 24% occur only once, and approximately 8% lies in the top ten. The study's findings and limits: Uninvolved adjacent lung had the highest recorded T cell clonality, with tumor below it. Across samples, adjacent lung featured a median roughly 61 of the top 100 tumor clones.

Concerning this clone: No antigen is known for it.

Per the germline V gene, CDR1 is MDHEN and CDR2 is SYDVKM. Trimming left V 5 bases short and J 2 bases short, with 5 bases between. There are 12 residues in the CDR3. The rearrangement joins TRBV28 to TRBJ2-3; D unclear. This sequence originates from a man between 18 and 49 years old with stage II lung adenocarcinoma. Sequencing was performed on normal lung tissue next to the tumor, taken before any cancer treatment. In DNA form, the CDR3 reads TGTGCCAGCAGTCCTTACACAGATACGCAGTATTTT. It specifies CASSPYTDTQYF.